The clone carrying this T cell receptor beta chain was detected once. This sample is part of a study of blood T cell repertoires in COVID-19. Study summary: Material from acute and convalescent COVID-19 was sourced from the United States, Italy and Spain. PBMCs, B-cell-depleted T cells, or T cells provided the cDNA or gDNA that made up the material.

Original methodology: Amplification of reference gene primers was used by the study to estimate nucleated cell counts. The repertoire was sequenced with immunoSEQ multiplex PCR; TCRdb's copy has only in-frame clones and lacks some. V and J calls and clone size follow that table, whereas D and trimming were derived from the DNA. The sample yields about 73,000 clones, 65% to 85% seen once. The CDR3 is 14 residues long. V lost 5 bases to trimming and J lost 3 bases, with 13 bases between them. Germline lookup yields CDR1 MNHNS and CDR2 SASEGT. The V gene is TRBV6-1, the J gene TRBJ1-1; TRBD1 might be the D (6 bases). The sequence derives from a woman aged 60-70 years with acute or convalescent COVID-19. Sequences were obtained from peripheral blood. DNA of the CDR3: TGTGCCAGCAGTTATCGACAGGACTACACTGAAGCTTTCTTT. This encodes CASSYRQDYTEAFF.